These T cell receptor beta chains were read from a single sample in a study of blood T cell repertoires in COVID-19. Clones were sequenced by immunoSEQ multiplex PCR, and TCRdb holds only the in-frame ones, with some missing. The sample records about 280,000 clones, 88% being singletons. Sequencing was performed on peripheral blood. The receptors were gathered from a man younger than 30 with active or convalescent COVID-19. Both conserved end residues are part of each CDR3. Each record gives: CDR3 DNA, CDR3 protein, D gene, clone size, J gene, V gene. A D gene is named only where the DNA matches it firmly. Clone size is given for some rows only: seen once, a few or many times, or a class if the clone is expanded.

CDR3nt: TGTGCCATCAGTGAGGTCGACAGGGGGCAGCCCCAGCATTTT
CDR3aa: CAISEVDRGQPQHF
d_gene: TRBD1
abundance: -
j_gene: TRBJ1-5
v_gene: TRBV10-3

CDR3nt: TGTGCCAGCAGGCTTCTACGGGGAGGAGGCTACACCTTC
CDR3aa: CASRLLRGGGYTF
d_gene: -
abundance: -
j_gene: TRBJ1-2
v_gene: TRBV11-2

CDR3nt: TGTGCCAGCATCCCTTGGGCTAGCGGGCCGCAGTTGGATACGCAGTATTTT
CDR3aa: CASIPWASGPQLDTQYF
d_gene: TRBD2
abundance: -
j_gene: TRBJ2-3
v_gene: TRBV27

CDR3nt: TGTGCCAGCAGCCGCCGCCCCAGGGGGTCCTACGAGCAGTACTTC
CDR3aa: CASSRRPRGSYEQYF
d_gene: TRBD1
abundance: -
j_gene: TRBJ2-7
v_gene: TRBV7-2

CDR3nt: TGTGCCAGCAGCTTAGGAGGGCTTGGAAACACCATATATTTT
CDR3aa: CASSLGGLGNTIYF
d_gene: -
abundance: -
j_gene: TRBJ1-3
v_gene: TRBV7-2

CDR3nt: TGTGCCAGCAGCTCCGCCATTGGGCAATACAATGAGCAGTTCTTC
CDR3aa: CASSSAIGQYNEQFF
d_gene: -
abundance: -
j_gene: TRBJ2-1
v_gene: TRBV11-2

CDR3nt: TGTGCCAGCAGCCCGAGGTCTAAGAACACCGGGGAGCTGTTTTTT
CDR3aa: CASSPRSKNTGELFF
d_gene: -
abundance: -
j_gene: TRBJ2-2
v_gene: TRBV7-9

CDR3nt: TGTGCCAGCAGCCAGACAGGGAACTATGGCTACACCTTC
CDR3aa: CASSQTGNYGYTF
d_gene: TRBD1
abundance: -
j_gene: TRBJ1-2
v_gene: TRBV27

CDR3nt: TGTGCCAGCAGCTTGGAGCAGGGGGGAAAGACCCAGTACTTC
CDR3aa: CASSLEQGGKTQYF
d_gene: -
abundance: -
j_gene: TRBJ2-5
v_gene: TRBV5-4

CDR3nt: TGTGCCAGCAGTTACCCCAATCGTGGGGCATACGAGCAGTACTTC
CDR3aa: CASSYPNRGAYEQYF
d_gene: -
abundance: -
j_gene: TRBJ2-7
v_gene: TRBV6-5

CDR3nt: TGTGCCATCAGTGAGGACGGGACACTGAACACTGAAGCTTTCTTT
CDR3aa: CAISEDGTLNTEAFF
d_gene: -
abundance: -
j_gene: TRBJ1-1
v_gene: TRBV10-3

CDR3nt: TGTGCCAGCTCACCATTTGGAGGGCAAGATACGCAGTATTTT
CDR3aa: CASSPFGGQDTQYF
d_gene: -
abundance: -
j_gene: TRBJ2-3
v_gene: TRBV18

CDR3nt: TGTGCCAGCTCACCCACGACAGGGGTGAACACTGAAGCTTTCTTT
CDR3aa: CASSPTTGVNTEAFF
d_gene: TRBD1
abundance: -
j_gene: TRBJ1-1
v_gene: TRBV18

CDR3nt: TGCGCCAGCAGCCAAGATGATCGGGGGGGCTACAATGAGCAGTTCTTC
CDR3aa: CASSQDDRGGYNEQFF
d_gene: TRBD2
abundance: few
j_gene: TRBJ2-1
v_gene: TRBV4-3

CDR3nt: TGTGCCAGCAGCTACGATACTAGCGCAGTCTACGAGCAGTACTTC
CDR3aa: CASSYDTSAVYEQYF
d_gene: TRBD2
abundance: -
j_gene: TRBJ2-7
v_gene: TRBV7-3

CDR3nt: TGTGCCACCAGCAGATCGAGGGGGTTAAGGTCACCCCTCCACTTT
CDR3aa: CATSRSRGLRSPLHF
d_gene: -
abundance: once
j_gene: TRBJ1-6
v_gene: TRBV15

CDR3nt: TGTGCCAGCAGACCCGATACAGGGATCTACGAGCAGTACTTC
CDR3aa: CASRPDTGIYEQYF
d_gene: -
abundance: -
j_gene: TRBJ2-7
v_gene: TRBV27

CDR3nt: TGTGCCAGTAGTATCGACGGACTAGACAGCTACAATGAGCAGTTCTTC
CDR3aa: CASSIDGLDSYNEQFF
d_gene: TRBD2
abundance: -
j_gene: TRBJ2-1
v_gene: TRBV19

CDR3nt: TGTGCCAGCAGTCCCGTACAGATCTACAATGAGCAGTTCTTC
CDR3aa: CASSPVQIYNEQFF
d_gene: -
abundance: -
j_gene: TRBJ2-1
v_gene: TRBV6-2/TRBV6-3

CDR3nt: TGTGCCAGCAGCTTAGGTGCTACAGGGTTCGGCGGTGGCTACACCTTC
CDR3aa: CASSLGATGFGGGYTF
d_gene: -
abundance: -
j_gene: TRBJ1-2
v_gene: TRBV7-6

CDR3nt: TGTGCACACTCAAGGTCGGATAGACTACCGGAAGCTTTCTTT
CDR3aa: CAHSRSDRLPEAFF
d_gene: -
abundance: -
j_gene: TRBJ1-1
v_gene: TRBV7-9

CDR3nt: TGTGCCAGCAGCCAACAGGGGATCAACTATGGCTACACCTTC
CDR3aa: CASSQQGINYGYTF
d_gene: -
abundance: -
j_gene: TRBJ1-2
v_gene: TRBV3-1/TRBV3-2

CDR3nt: TGTGCCAGCCGTCGAACAGGGGTGCAAGAGACCCAGTACTTC
CDR3aa: CASRRTGVQETQYF
d_gene: TRBD1
abundance: -
j_gene: TRBJ2-5
v_gene: TRBV7-9

CDR3nt: TGTGCCAGCAGCTTTGGGAGGAACACTGAAGCTTTCTTT
CDR3aa: CASSFGRNTEAFF
d_gene: -
abundance: many
j_gene: TRBJ1-1
v_gene: TRBV13

CDR3nt: TGTGCCAGCAGCCTAGTAGTCGGTCCCCGGGGGGTGGATGAAAAACTGTTTTTT
CDR3aa: CASSLVVGPRGVDEKLFF
d_gene: -
abundance: -
j_gene: TRBJ1-4
v_gene: TRBV7-8

CDR3nt: TGCAGTGCTAGTGTTCCCGGACTAGGGTACAATGAGCAGTTCTTC
CDR3aa: CSASVPGLGYNEQFF
d_gene: TRBD2
abundance: -
j_gene: TRBJ2-1
v_gene: TRBV20-1

CDR3nt: TGTGCCAGCAGCTTAGCAGGGGGAACTAATGAAAAACTGTTTTTT
CDR3aa: CASSLAGGTNEKLFF
d_gene: -
abundance: -
j_gene: TRBJ1-4
v_gene: TRBV7-6

CDR3nt: TGCGCCAGCAGCTTGGGGCGGGGGGCGGCGTTGAATGAGCAGTTCTTC
CDR3aa: CASSLGRGAALNEQFF
d_gene: TRBD2
abundance: -
j_gene: TRBJ2-1
v_gene: TRBV5-1

CDR3nt: TGCGCCAGCAGCCAGGAACCGACAGGGTTTAGGACTAATGAAAAACTGTTTTTT
CDR3aa: CASSQEPTGFRTNEKLFF
d_gene: TRBD1
abundance: -
j_gene: TRBJ1-4
v_gene: TRBV4-1

CDR3nt: TGTGCCAGCAGCGCCCGCCCGACAGAACATAATTCACCCCTCCACTTT
CDR3aa: CASSARPTEHNSPLHF
d_gene: -
abundance: -
j_gene: TRBJ1-6
v_gene: TRBV7-8

CDR3nt: TGTGCCAGCAGCACCGGGACAGGGTTCGCCAATGAGCAGTTCTTC
CDR3aa: CASSTGTGFANEQFF
d_gene: TRBD1
abundance: -
j_gene: TRBJ2-1
v_gene: TRBV7-3

CDR3nt: TGTGCCATCAGTGAGTCTCGGGGACAGCTCGAGCAGTACTTC
CDR3aa: CAISESRGQLEQYF
d_gene: TRBD1
abundance: -
j_gene: TRBJ2-7
v_gene: TRBV10-3

CDR3nt: TGCGCCAGCAGCCAAGACGGGACAGGGGCTCCAGAGACCCAGTACTTC
CDR3aa: CASSQDGTGAPETQYF
d_gene: TRBD1
abundance: -
j_gene: TRBJ2-5
v_gene: TRBV4-3

CDR3nt: TGTGCCAGCAGTCGACAGGGGGCTGGCAATCAGCCCCAGCATTTT
CDR3aa: CASSRQGAGNQPQHF
d_gene: TRBD1
abundance: -
j_gene: TRBJ1-5
v_gene: TRBV6-5